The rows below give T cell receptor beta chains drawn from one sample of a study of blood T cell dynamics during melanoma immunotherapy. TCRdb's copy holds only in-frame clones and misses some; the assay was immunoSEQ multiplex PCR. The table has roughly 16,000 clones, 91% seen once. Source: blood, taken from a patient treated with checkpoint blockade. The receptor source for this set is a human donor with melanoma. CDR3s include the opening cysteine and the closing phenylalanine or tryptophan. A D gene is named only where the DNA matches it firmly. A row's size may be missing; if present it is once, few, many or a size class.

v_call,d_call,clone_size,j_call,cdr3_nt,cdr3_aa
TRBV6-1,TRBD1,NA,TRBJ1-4,TGTGCCAGCAGTGAAATCGGGGACAGGGCGGGTGGCGAAAAACTGTTTTTT,CASSEIGDRAGGEKLFF
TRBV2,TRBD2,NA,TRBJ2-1,TGTGCCAGCAGTGAATCCCCCCCACTAGCGAATGAGCAGTTCTTC,CASSESPPLANEQFF
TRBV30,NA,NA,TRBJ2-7,TGTGCCTGGGGCCAATCCTACGAGCAGTACTTC,CAWGQSYEQYF
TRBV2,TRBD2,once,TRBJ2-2,TGTGCCAGCAGCAGGACTAGCGGGGGGACCGGGGAGCTGTTTTTT,CASSRTSGGTGELFF
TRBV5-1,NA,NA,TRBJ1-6,TGCGCCAGCAGCGATACAGGCGGTTCCCTCCACTTT,CASSDTGGSLHF
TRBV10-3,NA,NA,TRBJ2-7,TGTGCCATCAGTGACTCACTCTACGAGCAGTACTTC,CAISDSLYEQYF
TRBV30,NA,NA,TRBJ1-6,TGTGCCTGGAGGGACAGAAATAATTCACCCCTCCACTTT,CAWRDRNNSPLHF
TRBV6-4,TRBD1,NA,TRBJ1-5,TGTGCCAGCAGTGACCGTGCTTCCGGGACAGGGGGGGACAATCAGCCCCAGCATTTT,CASSDRASGTGGDNQPQHF
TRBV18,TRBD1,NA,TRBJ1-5,TGTGCCAGCGCGCTGACAGGGGGCGGCAATCAGCCCCAGCATTTT,CASALTGGGNQPQHF
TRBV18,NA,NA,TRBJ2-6,TGTGCCAGCTCTTCCCTAAACGGGGACATTGGGGCCAACGTCCTGACTTTC,CASSSLNGDIGANVLTF
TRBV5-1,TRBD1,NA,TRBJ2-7,TGCGCCAGCAGCTTGGGGCAGGGGGATTTCTACGAGCAGTACTTC,CASSLGQGDFYEQYF
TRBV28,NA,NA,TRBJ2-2,TGTGCCAGCAGTTTTCCGGGGACTAACACCGGGGAGCTGTTTTTT,CASSFPGTNTGELFF
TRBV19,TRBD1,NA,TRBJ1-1,TGTGCCAGTAGTAACACAGGGGGCACTGAAGCTTTCTTT,CASSNTGGTEAFF
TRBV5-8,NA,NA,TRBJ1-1,TGTGCCAGCAGCCGCAATAGGAACACTGAAGCTTTCTTT,CASSRNRNTEAFF
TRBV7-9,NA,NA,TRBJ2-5,TGTGCCAGCAGCTTAGGGGAAGAGACCCAGTACTTC,CASSLGEETQYF
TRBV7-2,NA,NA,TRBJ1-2,TGTGCCAGCAGCTTGTCGAGGAGGGAGAGAACCTTC,CASSLSRRERTF
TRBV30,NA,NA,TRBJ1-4,TGTGCCTGGAGAGCCCGCCGGGACTTGGGCGAAAAACTGTTTTTT,CAWRARRDLGEKLFF
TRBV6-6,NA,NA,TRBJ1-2,TGTGCCAGCACCCCTGAGGGGGTTGGCTACACCTTC,CASTPEGVGYTF
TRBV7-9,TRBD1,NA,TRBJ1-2,TGTGCCAGCAGCTCCCGGGACAGGGGGTCCTATGGCTACACCTTC,CASSSRDRGSYGYTF
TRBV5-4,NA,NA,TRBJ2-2,TGTGCCAGCAGCTTGGCACCGGGGGACACCGGGGAGCTGTTTTTT,CASSLAPGDTGELFF
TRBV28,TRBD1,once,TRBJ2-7,TGTGCCAGCAGAACTGCACAGGGGGCAGAGCAGTACTTC,CASRTAQGAEQYF
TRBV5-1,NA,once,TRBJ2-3,TGCGCCAGCAATGCAGGGGCGTCAACAGATACGCAGTATTTT,CASNAGASTDTQYF
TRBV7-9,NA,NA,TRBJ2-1,TGTGCCAGCAGCTTATTCCTAGAGACCTATGAGCAGTTCTTC,CASSLFLETYEQFF
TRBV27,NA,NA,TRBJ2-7,TGTGCCAGCAGTTTCAGCTCCTACGAGCAGTACTTC,CASSFSSYEQYF
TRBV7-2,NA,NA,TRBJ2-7,TGTGCCAGCAGCCCAAGGGACGGGGGCGAGCAGTACTTC,CASSPRDGGEQYF
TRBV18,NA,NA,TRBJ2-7,TGTGCCAGCTCACCCGGGACGCCCGAGCAGTACTTC,CASSPGTPEQYF
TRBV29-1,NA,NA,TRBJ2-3,TGCAGCGTTGAAACCCGGACAGAAGTCTACACAGATACGCAGTATTTT,CSVETRTEVYTDTQYF
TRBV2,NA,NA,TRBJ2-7,TGTGCCAGCTACCGAGGGAACCACGAGCAGTACTTC,CASYRGNHEQYF
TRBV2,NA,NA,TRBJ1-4,TGTGCCAGCAGCCCCCAGGGAAGTCCTAATGAAAAACTGTTTTTT,CASSPQGSPNEKLFF
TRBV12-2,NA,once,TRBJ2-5,TGTGCAAGTCGCTTAGCGGGACAGGCGGCGGAAGAGACCCAGTACTTC,CASRLAGQAAEETQYF
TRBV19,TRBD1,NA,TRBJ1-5,TGTGCCAGTAGTATACTATCAGGGGGTTATAGCAATCAGCCCCAGCATTTT,CASSILSGGYSNQPQHF
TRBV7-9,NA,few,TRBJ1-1,TGTGCCAGCAGCCAGGAGGGGGTGGGAACTGAAGCTTTCTTT,CASSQEGVGTEAFF
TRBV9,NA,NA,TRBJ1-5,TGTGCCAGCAGCGACAGGGTTGGGCAGCCCCAGCATTTT,CASSDRVGQPQHF
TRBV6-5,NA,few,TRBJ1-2,TGTGCCAGCAGCCAAACAGGGCTTTCTAACTATGGCTACACCTTC,CASSQTGLSNYGYTF
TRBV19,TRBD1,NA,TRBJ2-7,TGTGCCAGTTCCCCGAGACAGGGCTCCTACGAGCAGTACTTC,CASSPRQGSYEQYF
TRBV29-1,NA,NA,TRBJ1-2,TGCAGCGTTGAGTGGGGAAAATACTATGGCTACACCTTC,CSVEWGKYYGYTF
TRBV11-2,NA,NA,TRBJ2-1,TGTGCCAGCAGCTTACTAGCTCCAAGCTCCTACAATGAGCAGTTCTTC,CASSLLAPSSYNEQFF
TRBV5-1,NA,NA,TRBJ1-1,TGCGCCAGCGTGGGAGGTACTGAAGCTTTCTTT,CASVGGTEAFF
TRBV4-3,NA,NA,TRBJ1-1,TGCGCCAGCAGCTGGACAGTTAACACTGAAGCTTTCTTT,CASSWTVNTEAFF
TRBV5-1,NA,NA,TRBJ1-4,TGCGCCAGCAGCTTGGATCAAAGTGAAAAACTGTTTTTT,CASSLDQSEKLFF
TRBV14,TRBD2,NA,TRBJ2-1,TGTGCCAGCAGCCAAGGGAGCGGGAGGGCGGGGAATGAGCAGTTCTTC,CASSQGSGRAGNEQFF
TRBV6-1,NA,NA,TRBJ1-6,TGTGCCAGCAGTGAAGGGAGGTGGACAAGCTCCTATAATTCACCCCTCCACTTT,CASSEGRWTSSYNSPLHF
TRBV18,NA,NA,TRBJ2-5,TGTGCCAGCTCACCGGGACACCAAGAGACCCAGTACTTC,CASSPGHQETQYF
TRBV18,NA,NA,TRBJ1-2,TGTGCCAGCTCACCTCCTAGCGCAGAAAACTATGGCTACACCTTC,CASSPPSAENYGYTF
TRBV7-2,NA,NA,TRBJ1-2,TGTGCCAGCAGCTTAGCCCAGGAGTATGGCTACACCTTC,CASSLAQEYGYTF
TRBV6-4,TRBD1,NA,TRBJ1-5,TGTGCCAGCAGTGACAAGCAGGGGGCGCAGGGTCAGCCCCAGCATTTT,CASSDKQGAQGQPQHF
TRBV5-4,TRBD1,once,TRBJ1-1,TGTGCCAGCAGTCCGGGACAGATCGGGGGGACTGAAGCTTTCTTT,CASSPGQIGGTEAFF
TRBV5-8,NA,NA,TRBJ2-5,TGTGCCAGCAGCCTCTTCGGGTCGGAGACCCAGTACTTC,CASSLFGSETQYF
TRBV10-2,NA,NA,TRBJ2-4,TGCGCCAGCAGTGATGAGGGGATCGGCAAAAACATTCAGTACTTC,CASSDEGIGKNIQYF
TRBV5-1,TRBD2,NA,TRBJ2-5,TGCGCCAGCAGCGCCGGACTAGCGGGAGGCCCGTGGGAAGAGACCCAGTACTTC,CASSAGLAGGPWEETQYF
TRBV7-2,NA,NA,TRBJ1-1,TGTGCCAGCAGCTTGAGCCCCGGCACTGAAGCTTTCTTT,CASSLSPGTEAFF
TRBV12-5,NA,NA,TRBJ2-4,TGTGCTAGTGGTTTGATGAGGGGCGGATTGAGCAAAAACATTCAGTACTTC,CASGLMRGGLSKNIQYF
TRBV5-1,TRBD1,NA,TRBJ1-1,TGCGCCAGCAGCTTGGATGGACAGGTGAACACTGAAGCTTTCTTT,CASSLDGQVNTEAFF
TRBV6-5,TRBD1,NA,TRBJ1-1,TGTGCCAGCAGTTACACGACAGGGAGTGCTGAAGCTTTCTTT,CASSYTTGSAEAFF
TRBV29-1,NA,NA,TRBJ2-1,TGCAGCGTTGAAGCGGGCAATGAGCAGTTCTTC,CSVEAGNEQFF